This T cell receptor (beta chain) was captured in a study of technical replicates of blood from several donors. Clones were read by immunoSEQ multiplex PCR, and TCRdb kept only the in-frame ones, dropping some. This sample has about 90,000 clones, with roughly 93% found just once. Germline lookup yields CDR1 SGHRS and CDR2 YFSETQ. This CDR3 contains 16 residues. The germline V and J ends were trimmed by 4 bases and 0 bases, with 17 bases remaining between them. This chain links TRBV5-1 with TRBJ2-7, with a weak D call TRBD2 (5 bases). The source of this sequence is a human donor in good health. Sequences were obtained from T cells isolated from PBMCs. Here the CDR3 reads CASSPDLAGRSYEQYF. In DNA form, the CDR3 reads TGCGCCAGCAGCCCGGACCTGGCGGGTCGCTCCTACGAGCAGTACTTC. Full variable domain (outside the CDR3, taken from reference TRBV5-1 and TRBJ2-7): KAGVTQTPRYLIKTRGQQVTLSCSPISGHRSVSWYQQTPGQGLQFLFEYFSETQRNKGNFPGRFSGRQFSNSRSEMNVSTLELGDSALYLCASSPDLAGRSYEQYFGPGTRLTVT.